A selection of T cell receptor beta chains follows, all from one sample in a study of cytomegalovirus exposure and HLA in healthy donors. Measured with immunoSEQ multiplex PCR; TCRdb has only the in-frame clones, and not every one. The sample has roughly 130,000 clones; about three fifths are singletons. The sample comprised PBMCs. The receptors shown here come from a woman aged 40 to 50 in good health and CMV-seropositive. Each CDR3 is given with its conserved first and last residue. The D gene is left open where the match is weak. Clone size is shown for a subset of rows, as once, few, many or a class of expanded clone.

size	V	J	D	DNA	CDR3
once	TRBV25-1	TRBJ2-3	TRBD2	TGTGCCAGCAGTGAATCTAAGACTAGCGGGAGGGATACGCAGTATTTT	CASSESKTSGRDTQYF
few	TRBV27	TRBJ1-5	-	TGTGCCAGCAGTTTATCTGGGCAGAATAGCAATCAGCCCCAGCATTTT	CASSLSGQNSNQPQHF
-	TRBV6-6	TRBJ1-4	TRBD1	TGTGCCAGCAGTAATACAGGGGGCAATGAAAAACTGTTTTTT	CASSNTGGNEKLFF
once	TRBV11-2	TRBJ2-5	TRBD1	TGTGCCAGCAGCTCAGGGGGAGACCCGTTACAAGAGACCCAGTACTTC	CASSSGGDPLQETQYF
-	TRBV5-1	TRBJ1-3	-	TGCGCCAGCAGCCCAGGACAGACCGGAAACACCATATATTTT	CASSPGQTGNTIYF
-	TRBV19	TRBJ1-2	-	TGTGCCAGTAGTATAGATAGGCGGAACTATGGCTACACCTTC	CASSIDRRNYGYTF
-	TRBV27	TRBJ1-2	TRBD1	TGTGCCAGCAGTGGAGGGGACAGCTTAGGGGGAGGCTACACCTTC	CASSGGDSLGGGYTF
-	TRBV19	TRBJ2-1	TRBD2	TGTGCCAGTAGTATAGAACAGCGGGGGCAGCAGTTCTTC	CASSIEQRGQQFF
-	TRBV19	TRBJ2-7	TRBD2	TGTGCCACTAGAGCGGGGGGAAGCTCCTACGAGCAGTACTTC	CATRAGGSSYEQYF
-	TRBV7-8	TRBJ2-3	TRBD2	TGTGCCAGCAGCTGGGCTAAACTAGCGGGCACAGATACGCAGTATTTT	CASSWAKLAGTDTQYF
-	TRBV5-1	TRBJ1-2	TRBD1	TGCGCCAGCAGCTTTGGGGGGACAGGGGATGGCTACACCTTC	CASSFGGTGDGYTF
-	TRBV28	TRBJ1-5	TRBD1	TGTGCCAGCAAGGACAGGGCTAGCAATCAGCCCCAGCATTTT	CASKDRASNQPQHF
-	TRBV5-8	TRBJ2-3	TRBD2	TGTGCCAGCAGCTTGGGTACTAGCGAGTTCACAGATACGCAGTATTTT	CASSLGTSEFTDTQYF
-	TRBV11-3	TRBJ2-1	TRBD1	TGTGCCAGCAACGGGGACAGGGGGGACAATGAGCAGTTCTTC	CASNGDRGDNEQFF
-	TRBV19	TRBJ1-2	-	TGTGCCAGTAGTGTGATACAGGACTATGGCTACACCTTC	CASSVIQDYGYTF
-	TRBV30	TRBJ1-4	-	TGTGCCTGGAGTGTACATACAGGGACGTTTAATGAAAAACTGTTTTTT	CAWSVHTGTFNEKLFF
once	TRBV29-1	TRBJ2-3	-	TGCAGCGTGACCGAGTGGAGGGGAACAGATACGCAGTATTTT	CSVTEWRGTDTQYF
few	TRBV5-6	TRBJ1-4	TRBD1	TGTGCCAGCAGCTTAACTCCGGGACAGCGAAATGAAAAACTGTTTTTT	CASSLTPGQRNEKLFF
-	TRBV6-1	TRBJ2-5	TRBD1	TGTGCCAGCAGTGAAGCTATAATAGGGGGCTTAGAGACCCAGTACTTC	CASSEAIIGGLETQYF
-	TRBV27	TRBJ2-1	TRBD2	TGTGCCAGCACCCCTCTACTAGCGGGAGCCCGTGGAAATGAGCAGTTCTTC	CASTPLLAGARGNEQFF
-	TRBV7-8	TRBJ2-1	TRBD1	TGTGCCAGCAGCTCTCAACTTGGACAGGGGAATGAGCAGTTCTTC	CASSSQLGQGNEQFF
few	TRBV10-3	TRBJ1-3	TRBD1	TGTGCCATCAGGCCGCAGGGGGTGGAAAACACCATATATTTT	CAIRPQGVENTIYF
-	TRBV7-9	TRBJ1-1	-	TGTTCCAGCAGCTTTGGGGGGGCTGAAGCTTTCTTT	CSSSFGGAEAFF
-	TRBV19	TRBJ2-1	TRBD1	TGTGCCAGTAGTATAGCCATACGGGACAGGCCCTTAGATGAGCAGTTCTTC	CASSIAIRDRPLDEQFF
-	TRBV7-9	TRBJ2-6	TRBD1	TGTTCCAGCAGCTTAGCGCAAGGGGGCAGAGGGGCCAACGTCCTGACTTTC	CSSSLAQGGRGANVLTF
-	TRBV5-6	TRBJ2-1	TRBD1	TGTGCCAGCAGCTTTGGGGACAGAGCCTACAATGAGCAGTTCTTC	CASSFGDRAYNEQFF
few	TRBV10-1	TRBJ2-1	-	TGCGCCAGCAGTGAGTCTAGGGGCCTATCGTATGAGCAGTTCTTC	CASSESRGLSYEQFF
few	TRBV1	TRBJ2-7	-	TGCACCAGCAGCCAAGGGCGGGAGGGCCAATACGAGCAGTACTTC	CTSSQGREGQYEQYF
-	TRBV11-2	TRBJ2-5	TRBD1	TGTGCCAGCAGCCTGGGACAGGCGACACTTCACCAAGAGACCCAGTACTTC	CASSLGQATLHQETQYF
once	TRBV9	TRBJ2-5	TRBD2	TGTGCCAGCAGCGTAGCGGGGGGGCTAGCGGGACCACAAGAGACCCAGTACTTC	CASSVAGGLAGPQETQYF
few	TRBV4-1	TRBJ2-2	-	TGCGCCAGCAGGGAAGGAGGGGCGGCGGGGGAGCTGTTTTTT	CASREGGAAGELFF
-	TRBV27	TRBJ2-3	-	TGTGCCAGCAGTTGGAGAGGCGCAGATACGCAGTATTTT	CASSWRGADTQYF
-	TRBV5-1	TRBJ1-2	TRBD1	TGCGCCAGCAGCACGGGAACAGGGGTCTATGGCTACCCCTTC	CASSTGTGVYGYPF